The clone carrying this T cell receptor (beta chain) was counted many times. Antigen unknown. TCR beta CDR3 region amplification was performed from RNA transcripts. A set of HTBI primers served as the primers for a first-round RT-PCR of the TCR CDR3. TCRdb independently ran MiXCR on the multiplex PCR reads; one entry per CDR3 protein. The sample lists around 200,000 distinct CDR3 sequences, about 15% seen once, with roughly 29% in the top ten. This specimen comes from a study of T cells in Graves' hyperthyroidism and ophthalmopathy. The length of the CDR3 is 15 residues. CDR1 is MNHEY, CDR2 SMNVEV, per germline (reference sequence). V was shortened by 2 bases and J by 0 bases, with 8 bases between the two germline ends. A patient was excluded if there was uncontrolled infection, other autoimmune disease, pregnancy or lactation. Study findings and constraints: Ophthalmopathy, as predicted by the model, came a median 6.5 months after the prediction. Blood held most thyroid clonotypes expanded above 0.001 frequency.

The sequence was obtained from a woman between 45 and 65 years old with Graves' hyperthyroidism. The gene calls are TRBV27 and TRBJ2-1, with D unresolved. The sample comprised blood. This CDR3 reads CASSLRSSSYNEQFF. CDR3 in DNA: TGTGCCAGCAGTTTAAGGTCGAGCTCCTACAATGAGCAGTTCTTC.